The 4 T cell receptor beta chains in this list originate from one sample, sequenced in a study of CD8 T cells in Susac syndrome. About 0.45 to 1 ug RNA was reverse transcribed with random hexamers. TCRdb re-derived calls from the immunoSEQ multiplex PCR reads in MiXCR, one entry per CDR3 protein. The repertoire includes fewer than 150,000 distinct CDR3 sequences, around 96% of them detected once, and roughly 0.11% sits in the top ten. Material: CD4+ T cells from PBMCs. These receptors were collected from a human donor in good health.

The chain combines TRBV5-1 with TRBJ2-1; 14 bases map to TRBD2. Trimming removed 3 bases from V and 0 bases from J; junction bases left unmatched: 2. CDR1 SGHRS and CDR2 YFSETQ come from the germline V gene. CDR3 size: 17 residues. The CDR3 spells CASSYGTSGSSYNEQFF. CDR3 in DNA: TGCGCCAGCAGCTACGGGACTAGCGGGAGCTCCTACAATGAGCAGTTCTTC.

Here the CDR3 DNA reads TGCAGTGCTAGAGCGTTCGGGACCGCCGTGGGAGAGCAGTACTTC. It is translated as CSARAFGTAVGEQYF. The rearrangement joins TRBV20-1 to TRBJ2-7; D might be TRBD1 or TRBD2, each matching 5 bases. The CDR3 loop spans 15 amino acids. CDR1 and CDR2 (germline): DFQATT, SNEGSKA (reference sequence). V was clipped by 1 base and J by 7 bases, with 20 bases between them.

The V and J genes are TRBV30 and TRBJ1-2, with 8 bases fitting TRBD1. The CDR3 is 13 amino acids. The V segment lost 5 bases and the J segment 5 bases; nucleotides outside the gene matches: 7. From germline, CDR1 is GTSNPN and CDR2 SVGIG (reference sequence). This CDR3 reads CAWVPDRVYGYTF. CDR3 sequence (DNA): TGTGCCTGGGTCCCGGACAGGGTATATGGCTACACCTTC.

The V and J genes are TRBV2 and TRBJ2-4, with 15 bases lining up with TRBD2. The CDR3 extends over 16 amino acids. The V gene's germline CDR1 is SNHLY and CDR2 FYNNEI. With V trimmed by 4 bases and J by 9 bases, 7 bases remained unmatched. CDR3 bases: TGTGCCAGCAGTGGGGGACTAGCGGGAGGAATCAGCATTCAGTACTTC. Its protein product is CASSGGLAGGISIQYF.